This entry lists 17 T cell receptor beta chains sequenced from one sample in a study of T cell responses to AZD1222 COVID-19 vaccine. Here immunoSEQ multiplex PCR was the method, and the copy in TCRdb shows in-frame clones only, minus some. Of 110,000 or so clones listed, about 87% are singletons. Here the sequenced sample was peripheral blood, taken 28 days after the second AZD1222 dose. The receptors come from an adult who received the AZD1222 COVID-19 vaccine.

The CDR3 is CASSLAGSTGELFF. For the CDR3, the DNA is TGTGCCAGCAGCTTGGCCGGTAGCACCGGGGAGCTGTTTTTT. The chain uses TRBV5-8 and TRBJ2-2; D remains ambiguous. The germline V gene encodes CDR1 SGHTS and CDR2 YDEGEE. Trimming removed 0 bases at V and 4 bases at J, with 7 bases between. CDR3 length equals 14 residues.

Written as DNA, the CDR3 is TGTGCCAGCAGCCAATCTTCTGGGACAGGGGATGAAAAACTGTTTTTT. Protein: CASSQSSGTGDEKLFF. This chain joins TRBV4-2 and TRBJ1-4; 10 bases are a match to TRBD1. CDR1 and CDR2 (germline): LGHNA, YNFKEQ. Trimming took 2 bases from V and 6 from J; bases not matched to a gene: 6. This CDR3 is 16 amino acids long.

V is TRBV7-6 and J is TRBJ2-3, with D possibly being TRBD2 (5 bases). Germline loops: CDR1 SGHVS, CDR2 FNYEAQ. Trimming took 1 base from V and 2 from J, leaving 19 bases between them. The CDR3 has 18 amino acids. CDR3 region: CASSLGLVLTGDTDTQYF. The CDR3 DNA follows: TGTGCCAGCAGCTTAGGGCTGGTACTTACCGGGGACACAGATACGCAGTATTTT.

V usage is TRBV14 and J usage is TRBJ1-5, with D uncertain. The CDR3 has 14 residues. Trimming pared 4 bases from V and 0 bases from J, leaving 7 bases between. Germline CDR1 and CDR2: SGHDN and FVKESK. DNA of the CDR3: TGTGCCAGCAGCCCCAGGAGTAGCAATCAGCCCCAGCATTTT. It encodes CASSPRSSNQPQHF.

The chain combines TRBV2 with TRBJ2-1; 13 bases map to TRBD2. The CDR3 length is 15 residues. Germline CDR1 reads SNHLY; CDR2 reads FYNNEI. J lost 4 bases, V lost 7 bases, and 4 bases had no gene match. The CDR3 nucleotides are TGTGCCAGCACTCGGACTAGCGGGGGTTACAATGAGCAGTTCTTC. This encodes CASTRTSGGYNEQFF.

This chain joins TRBV7-3 and TRBJ1-6; a possible D gene is TRBD1 (5 bases). The CDR3 consists of 15 residues. CDR1 and CDR2 from the germline V gene are SGHTA and FQGTGA. Trimming stripped 5 bases from V and 5 bases from J, with 13 bases between. In nucleotides, the CDR3 is TGTGCCAGCAGCCGGGGACCCGGGGATAATTCACCCCTCCACTTT. This gives the protein CASSRGPGDNSPLHF.

The DNA of the CDR3 is TGTGCCAGCAGTCATCCGACAGGGGGGCCTTATGGCTACACCTTC. It translates to CASSHPTGGPYGYTF. The V and J genes are TRBV2 and TRBJ1-2; 9 bases are a match to TRBD1. The germline gives CDR1 SNHLY, CDR2 FYNNEI. CDR3 length: 15 residues. With 5 bases clipped from V and 5 bases from J, the junction kept 9 bases outside the gene matches. The full variable domain, completed using reference TRBV2 and TRBJ1-2, is EPEVTQTPSHQVTQMGQEVILRCVPISNHLYFYWYRQILGQKVEFLVSFYNNEISEKSEIFDDQFSVERPDGSNFTLKIRSTKLEDSAMYFCASSHPTGGPYGYTFGSGTRLTVV.

The chain links TRBV12-2 to TRBJ2-1; the table's D call TRBD2 went unverified against the DNA. TRBV12-2 is a pseudogene locus. CDR3 length: 16 amino acids. The chain's CDR3 is CASRLGGTSSYNEQFF. The CDR3 DNA is TGTGCAAGTCGCTTAGGGGGGACTAGCTCCTACAATGAGCAGTTCTTC.

V gene TRBV19 combines with J gene TRBJ1-5; D not resolved. The CDR3 length is 13 residues. Trimming shortened V by 6 bases and J by 6 bases, and 12 bases separated the two germline ends. From germline, CDR1 is LNHDA and CDR2 SQIVND (reference sequence). The CDR3 spells CASRGGGSQPQHF. CDR3 DNA sequence: TGTGCCAGTAGAGGAGGAGGGAGTCAGCCCCAGCATTTT. Together with reference TRBV19 and TRBJ1-5, the CDR3 gives the full variable domain: DGGITQSPKYLFRKEGQNVTLSCEQNLNHDAMYWYRQDPGQGLRLIYYSQIVNDFQKGDIAEGYSVSREKKESFPLTVTSAQKNPTAFYLCASRGGGSQPQHFGDGTRLSIL.

The J gene is TRBJ1-2, the V gene TRBV19, with D unresolved. The ends were cut back, 7 bases at V and 3 bases at J, with 15 bases in the middle. The CDR3 runs to 14 residues. Germline-derived CDR1 and CDR2 are LNHDA and SQIVND (reference sequence). CDR3 sequence reads: CASTPGGLDYGYTF. The CDR3 DNA follows: TGTGCCAGTACCCCGGGAGGGTTGGACTATGGCTACACCTTC. Together with reference TRBV19 and TRBJ1-2, the CDR3 gives the full variable domain: DGGITQSPKYLFRKEGQNVTLSCEQNLNHDAMYWYRQDPGQGLRLIYYSQIVNDFQKGDIAEGYSVSREKKESFPLTVTSAQKNPTAFYLCASTPGGLDYGYTFGSGTRLTVV.

The gene calls are TRBV30 and TRBJ2-3; D is undetermined. V lost 0 bases and J lost 4, with 8 bases in between. Germline assignment: CDR1 GTSNPN and CDR2 SVGIG (reference sequence). The length of the CDR3 is 13 residues. CDR3 in amino acids: CAWSVIPADTQYF. The CDR3 DNA reads as TGTGCCTGGAGTGTAATCCCGGCAGATACGCAGTATTTT.

The chain combines TRBV6-5 with TRBJ1-1; 7 nucleotides agree with TRBD1. Germline assignment: CDR1 MNHEY and CDR2 SVGAGI. The CDR3 runs 10 residues. V lost 8 bases, J lost 10 bases, and 4 bases stayed unmatched. The CDR3 is CASQDRRAFF. For the CDR3, the DNA is TGTGCCAGCCAGGACAGGCGAGCTTTCTTT.

CDR3 sequence: CASSQDLSGGRGYTF. CDR3 nucleotides: TGTGCCAGCAGCCAAGATCTTTCCGGGGGAAGGGGCTACACCTTC. The rearrangement joins TRBV3-1 (or the pseudogene TRBV3-2) to TRBJ1-2, with D possibly TRBD1 on 5 matching bases. The CDR3 is 15 amino acids. V lost 0 bases and J 8 bases, leaving 16 bases between the germline ends. Per germline, CDR1 LGHDT and CDR2 YNNKEL (reference sequence).

V is TRBV24-1 and J is TRBJ2-1, with D possibly matching TRBD2 (5 bases). The germline V gene encodes CDR1 KGHDR and CDR2 SFDVKD. Trimming stripped 6 bases from V and 5 bases from J, with 13 bases between. The CDR3 is 14 amino acids. The CDR3 bases are TGTGCCACCAGTCGTTCGCGGACTGACAATGAGCAGTTCTTC. It codes for CATSRSRTDNEQFF.

The V call is TRBV30, the J call TRBJ2-5; 12 bases agree with TRBD2. The CDR3 runs to 16 residues. The J segment lost 4 bases and the V segment lost 0 bases, leaving 6 bases of the junction unmatched. CDR1 is GTSNPN and CDR2 is SVGIG in the germline V gene (reference sequence). This chain's CDR3 is CAWSVLAGGPGETQYF. CDR3 in DNA: TGTGCCTGGAGTGTTCTAGCGGGGGGGCCGGGAGAGACCCAGTACTTC.

V gene TRBV6-2 or TRBV6-3 combines with J gene TRBJ1-5; no clear D. Trimming removed 4 bases at V and 2 bases at J, with 6 bases between. The germline CDR1 and CDR2 sequences are MNHEY and SVGEGT. The CDR3 spans 13 residues. The CDR3 bases are TGTGCCAGCAGTTTCGGGGGCAATCAGCCCCAGCATTTT. Translated: CASSFGGNQPQHF.

The chain recombines TRBV5-1 with TRBJ1-3; 11 nucleotides line up with TRBD1. Germline CDR1 is SGHRS and CDR2 is YFSETQ. CDR3 length: 14 residues. With V trimmed by 3 bases and J by 4 bases, 0 bases remained unmatched. In DNA, the CDR3 is TGCGCCAGCAGCTGGACAGGGGGCGGAAACACCATATATTTT. This encodes CASSWTGGGNTIYF.